In this sample, the clone carrying this T cell receptor (beta chain) turned up many times. Its antigen remains unidentified. TCRdb processed the 5' RACE reads anew with MiXCR; each CDR3 protein has one entry. The sample includes fewer than 15,000 distinct CDR3 sequences, about 4% of them seen just once. Documented time point: sample taken at primary tumor resection. The 60 to 90 donors had untreated early-stage non-small cell lung cancer. This sample is part of a study of spatial heterogeneity in lung cancer. Notes on the study in general: The number of expanded tumor alpha and beta chains correlated with mutation number.

CDR1 is MNHNS, CDR2 SASEGT, per germline. V was pared by 3 bases and J by 3 bases, with 12 bases between. The CDR3 totals 15 residues. The receptor was derived from a male donor with early-stage non-small cell lung cancer. The specimen was lung tumor tissue, collected at surgery. This chain connects TRBV6-1 to TRBJ2-1, with D perhaps matching TRBD1 (5 bases). The CDR3 sequence is CASSDDRTCYNEQFF. CDR3 nucleotide sequence: TGTGCCAGCAGTGACGACAGAACTTGCTACAATGAGCAGTTCTTC.